The TCR beta chain under discussion was sequenced for a study of CD8 T cells in ankylosing spondylitis. TCRdb itself ran the 5' RACE reads through MiXCR, one entry per CDR3 protein. Of 150,000 to 200,000 distinct CDR3 sequences in the sample, roughly 13% were seen once. This clonotype came up many times. Antigen specificity is unknown. Looked up from germline, CDR1 is SGHRS and CDR2 is YFSETQ. J gave up 15 bases and V 4 bases, and 6 bases lay outside the gene matches. The CDR3 is made up of 12 amino acids. Study outcomes and limitations: Within matched ankylosing spondylitis synovial fluid, disease-linked clones were reportedly significantly enriched.

The receptor comes from a female donor with ankylosing spondylitis or in good health (not recorded which). The chain is built from TRBV5-1 and TRBJ2-4; 11 bases agree with TRBD2. Source material: blood, either unsorted or a sorted T cell fraction (not recorded which). The CDR3 DNA follows: TGCGCCAGCAGCACCGACCTAGCGGGAGGGTACTTC. Protein: CASSTDLAGGYF.